This entry lists 23 T cell receptor beta chains sequenced from one sample in a study of shared clonotypes between healthy human individuals. This table comes from immunoSEQ multiplex PCR, and its TCRdb copy is limited to in-frame clones, with some not included. The profile shows around 640,000 clones, roughly 96% of them singletons. Naive-designated CD8 cells lacked CD45RO, were positively enriched for CCR7, and omitted terminally differentiated effector memory CD45RA+ cells. Sequenced input: naive CD8+ T cells sorted from blood. The source of these receptors is a woman in her 30s in good health.

This clone was seen a single time. The V call is TRBV9, the J call TRBJ2-5; TRBD2 matches at 7 bases. The DNA matches TRBJ2-7 better at its end, which makes the J call doubtful. CDR1 is SGDLS and CDR2 is YYNGEE in the germline V gene. CDR3 length equals 15 residues. The CDR3 here is CASSGGGLLTYEQYF. CDR3 in DNA: TGTGCCAGCAGTGGCGGGGGACTGCTCACCTACGAGCAGTACTTC.

V gene TRBV4-1 combines with J gene TRBJ2-1, with D tentatively TRBD1 or TRBD2 (5 bases each). Germline assignment: CDR1 MGHRA and CDR2 YSYEKL. The CDR3 length is 14 residues. V lost 8 bases, J lost 2 bases, and 13 bases lay in between. The CDR3 DNA is TGCGCCAGCGCCGGGAAAGGGGCCTACAATGAGCAGTTCTTC. This gives the protein CASAGKGAYNEQFF.

This clone appeared a few times. The V and J genes are TRBV9 and TRBJ2-3, with D tentatively TRBD2 (5 bases). CDR1 is SGDLS, CDR2 YYNGEE, per germline. There are 14 residues in the CDR3. The V end was cut by 6 bases, the J end by 1 base, with 12 bases between. CDR3 amino acids: CASNGGSGTDTQYF. The CDR3 DNA reads TGTGCCAGCAATGGCGGGTCCGGCACAGATACGCAGTATTTT.

This chain links TRBV5-1 with TRBJ1-4; unclear D gene. The CDR3 runs to 16 residues. V lost 0 bases to trimming and J lost 6 bases, with 15 bases between them. Germline V gene sequence: CDR1 SGHRS, CDR2 YFSETQ. CDR3 amino acids: CASSLAGRAMYEKLFF. The CDR3 DNA reads as TGCGCCAGCAGCTTGGCCGGGAGAGCCATGTATGAAAAACTGTTTTTT.

CDR3 sequence: CASSLQGGSYGYTF. Here the CDR3 DNA reads TGTGCCAGCAGCCTCCAGGGAGGGAGCTATGGCTACACCTTC. The chain combines TRBV5-6 with TRBJ1-2, with D possibly being TRBD1 (5 bases). This CDR3 spans 14 amino acids. Germline-derived CDR1 and CDR2 are SGHDT and YYEEEE. The V gene lost 4 bases and the J gene lost 4 bases, with 14 bases spanning the gap.

V usage is TRBV11-3 and J usage is TRBJ2-1; TRBD2 matches at 8 bases. Germline CDR1 is SGHNT and CDR2 is YENEEA. The trim removed 0 bases at V and 7 bases at J, leaving 8 bases unmatched. The CDR3 spans 16 residues. As DNA, the CDR3 is TGTGCCAGCAGCTTAGAAGCGGGAGCGGTTGGGAATGAGCAGTTCTTC. It codes for CASSLEAGAVGNEQFF.

The CDR3 is CASSVEKGTGANVLTF. The CDR3, as DNA: TGTGCCAGCAGCGTAGAAAAAGGGACTGGGGCCAACGTCCTGACTTTC. The gene calls are TRBV9 and TRBJ2-6, with D unresolved. CDR1 and CDR2 from the germline V gene are SGDLS and YYNGEE. The CDR3 runs 16 residues. V lost 0 bases and J lost 2, with 9 bases in between.

The chain joins TRBV30 to TRBJ2-1, with TRBD2 matching over 8 bases. In germline, CDR1 is GTSNPN, CDR2 SVGIG (reference sequence). The CDR3 extends over 15 amino acids. This chain's CDR3 is CATLSSGSTYNEQFF. CDR3 sequence (DNA): TGTGCGACACTATCTAGCGGGTCCACCTACAATGAGCAGTTCTTC.

The V gene is TRBV9, the J gene TRBJ1-1; no clear D gene. V shed 3 bases and J shed 1 base, with 10 bases lying between them. This CDR3 is 14 amino acids long. Germline V gives CDR1 SGDLS, CDR2 YYNGEE. Here the CDR3 reads CASSAGAANTEAFF. DNA of the CDR3: TGTGCCAGCAGCGCCGGAGCAGCGAACACTGAAGCTTTCTTT.

With respect to this clone: The same CDR3 is also encoded by other DNA sequences in this sample. The chain employs TRBV13 and TRBJ1-1; D gene ambiguous. Trimming took 0 bases from V and 4 from J, leaving 0 bases between them. The CDR3 covers 11 residues. The V gene's germline CDR1 is PRHDT and CDR2 FYEKMQ (reference sequence). The CDR3 protein is CASSLGTEAFF. CDR3 bases: TGTGCCAGCAGCTTAGGCACTGAAGCTTTCTTT.

V usage is TRBV18 and J usage is TRBJ2-1, with a possible D match to TRBD1 (6 bases). CDR1 is KGHSH, CDR2 LQKENI, per germline. The CDR3 extends over 16 amino acids. Trimming pared 3 bases from V and 8 bases from J, leaving 20 bases between. CDR3 sequence (DNA): TGTGCCAGCTCACCGAGGACAGCGAGTCGGGACGATGAGCAGTTCTTC. Translated: CASSPRTASRDDEQFF.

This clone appeared a few times. The V call is TRBV27, the J call TRBJ1-2; D is unresolved. The CDR3 loop spans 14 amino acids. The V and J ends lost 4 bases and 7 bases respectively, with 16 bases between them. Germline assignment: CDR1 MNHEY and CDR2 SMNVEV (reference sequence). This chain's CDR3 is CASSSSEGPGGYTF. CDR3 coding DNA: TGTGCCAGCAGTTCGTCGGAGGGCCCGGGTGGCTACACCTTC.

V gene TRBV14 combines with J gene TRBJ2-7, with D hard to call. The length of the CDR3 is 15 residues. The V end lost 1 base, the J end lost 2 bases, and 12 bases lay between the germline ends. Looked up from germline, CDR1 is SGHDN and CDR2 is FVKESK. The CDR3 DNA sequence: TGTGCCAGCAGCCAAGGGCCTATCAGTCCCTACGAGCAGTACTTC. Protein sequence: CASSQGPISPYEQYF.

This clone was seen a handful of times. The chain carries TRBV4-2 and TRBJ1-4, with D unclear. The CDR3 has 13 amino acids. CDR1 is LGHNA and CDR2 is YNFKEQ in the germline V gene. Between the trimmed V and J ends, which lost 0 bases and 8 bases, there was a span of 7 bases. CDR3 DNA: TGTGCCAGCAGCCAAGATGCAGGAGAAAAACTGTTTTTT. Amino acid sequence: CASSQDAGEKLFF.

Only one count was recorded for this clone. This chain uses TRBV19 with TRBJ1-2; tentatively, D is TRBD1 (5 bases). The germline V gene has CDR1 LNHDA and CDR2 SQIVND (reference sequence). This CDR3 has 13 amino acids. With 7 bases removed from V and 4 bases from J, the gap between germline ends came to 13 bases. The CDR3 bases are TGTGCCAGTATCGCAGGGAAGGGCTATGGCTACACCTTC. Its translation: CASIAGKGYGYTF.

This clone came up once. CDR3 nucleotide sequence: TGTGCCAGCAGCTTAGGTGGTAGCGGAGTCCCCTACGAGCAGTACTTC. Protein sequence: CASSLGGSGVPYEQYF. The chain is built from TRBV13 and TRBJ2-7; tentatively, D is TRBD2 (6 bases). Germline V gene lookup returns CDR1 PRHDT and CDR2 FYEKMQ (reference sequence). The CDR3 runs 16 residues. V was clipped by 0 bases and J by 2 bases, with 14 bases between them.

The chain combines TRBV6-6 with TRBJ2-5; 7 positions agree with TRBD2. The J call may not be correct, given that the DNA end is closer to TRBJ2-7. Germline CDR1 and CDR2: MNHNY and SVGAGI (reference sequence). CDR3 length: 13 residues. The CDR3 here is CASSLTSRYEQYF. In DNA form, the CDR3 reads TGTGCCAGCAGTTTGACTAGCCGCTACGAGCAGTACTTC.

The chain uses TRBV10-3 and TRBJ1-1, with D tentatively TRBD1 (5 bases). This CDR3 comprises 16 residues. Between the trimmed V and J ends, which lost 0 bases and 0 bases, there was a span of 11 bases. The germline CDR1 and CDR2 sequences are ENHRY and SYGVKD. The CDR3 protein is CAISESTREVNTEAFF. The DNA of the CDR3 is TGTGCCATCAGTGAGTCGACCAGGGAGGTGAACACTGAAGCTTTCTTT.

This clone was recorded once. The chain recombines TRBV28 with TRBJ2-4, with TRBD2 identical over 9 bases. The germline V gene has CDR1 MDHEN and CDR2 SYDVKM. Trimming took 2 bases from V and 4 from J; bases not matched to a gene: 0. The CDR3 extends over 14 amino acids. Here the CDR3 DNA reads TGTGCCAGCAGTTTAGCGGGGGGGAAAAACATTCAGTACTTC. This translates into CASSLAGGKNIQYF.

The chain links TRBV30 to TRBJ2-7, with TRBD1 identical over 8 bases. The CDR3 consists of 14 residues. The trim removed 3 bases at V and 5 bases at J, leaving 9 bases unmatched. The germline gives CDR1 GTSNPN, CDR2 SVGIG (reference sequence). CDR3 residues: CAWSGRTGYHEQYF. Written as DNA, the CDR3 is TGTGCCTGGAGCGGTAGGACAGGGTACCACGAGCAGTACTTC.

The CDR3 reads CASSAGGFTEAFF. In nucleotides, the CDR3 is TGTGCCAGCAGTGCAGGGGGCTTCACTGAAGCTTTCTTT. The chain has TRBV9 and TRBJ1-1; 8 bases are a match to TRBD1. The CDR3 totals 13 residues. V was pared by 5 bases and J by 4 bases, with 4 bases of the junction left unmatched. Germline loops: CDR1 SGDLS, CDR2 YYNGEE.

This clone was detected only once. The V call is TRBV19, the J call TRBJ2-2; D not certain. CDR3 length: 12 amino acids. Germline V CDR1 and CDR2: LNHDA, SQIVND (reference sequence). The V end lost 1 base, the J end lost 7 bases, and 4 bases lay between the germline ends. CDR3 nucleotide sequence: TGTGCCAGTAGTATAGCCGACGGGGAGCTGTTTTTT. Protein: CASSIADGELFF.

The rearrangement joins TRBV5-1 to TRBJ2-5, with D possibly TRBD2 on 6 matching bases. Germline loops: CDR1 SGHRS, CDR2 YFSETQ. Trimming left V 2 bases short and J 2 bases short, with 28 bases between. The CDR3 runs 20 residues. The chain's CDR3 is CASSLGSGGLGLKRQETQYF. The CDR3 region has the DNA TGCGCCAGCAGCTTAGGCTCCGGAGGGTTGGGGCTCAAACGACAAGAGACCCAGTACTTC.